This TCR beta chain was found in a study of CD8 T cells in Susac syndrome. Study-wide points: That the number of individuals in its TCR sequencing and HLA analysis was relatively small was acknowledged by the study.

V shed 0 bases and J shed 5 bases, with 5 bases lying between them. This CDR3 region has 13 residues. Germline V gene lookup returns CDR1 SGDLS and CDR2 YYNGEE. cDNA came from roughly 0.53 to 1 ug RNA primed by random hexamers. Each CDR3 protein is one row after TCRdb ran MiXCR on the immunoSEQ multiplex PCR reads. This sample carries about 84,000 distinct CDR3 sequences, around 93% of them seen once, and the ten largest clones take roughly 0.32%. A remark on this clonotype: Its antigen remains unknown.

The T cells that were sequenced for TCR beta were CD8+ and CD4+ cells from blood. Through negative isolation, CD4+ and CD8+ T cells were obtained, while TEMRA cells were enriched using FACS. The J gene is TRBJ2-2, the V gene TRBV9; D is uncertain. This clonotype originated in a human donor in good health. The material sequenced was CD8+ T cells from PBMCs. This chain's CDR3 is CASSVERTGELFF. Written as DNA, the CDR3 is TGTGCCAGCAGCGTAGAGAGGACCGGGGAGCTGTTTTTT.